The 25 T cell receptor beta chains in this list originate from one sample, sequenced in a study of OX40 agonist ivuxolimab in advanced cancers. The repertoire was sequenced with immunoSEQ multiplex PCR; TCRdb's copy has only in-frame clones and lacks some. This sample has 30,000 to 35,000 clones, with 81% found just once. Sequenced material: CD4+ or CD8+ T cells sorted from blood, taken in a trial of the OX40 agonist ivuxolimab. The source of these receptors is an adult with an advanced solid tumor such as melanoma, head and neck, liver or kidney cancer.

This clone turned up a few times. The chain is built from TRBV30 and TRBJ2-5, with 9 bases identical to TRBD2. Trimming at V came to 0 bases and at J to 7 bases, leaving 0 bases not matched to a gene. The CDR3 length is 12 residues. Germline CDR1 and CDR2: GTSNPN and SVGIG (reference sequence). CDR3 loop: CAWSVLAGTQYF. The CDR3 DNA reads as TGTGCCTGGAGTGTACTAGCGGGGACCCAGTACTTC. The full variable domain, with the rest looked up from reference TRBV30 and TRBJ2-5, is SQTIHQWPATLVQPVGSPLSLECTVEGTSNPNLYWYRQAAGRGLQLLFYSVGIGQISSEVPQNLSASRPQDRQFILSSKKLLLSDSGFYLCAWSVLAGTQYFGPGTRLLVL.

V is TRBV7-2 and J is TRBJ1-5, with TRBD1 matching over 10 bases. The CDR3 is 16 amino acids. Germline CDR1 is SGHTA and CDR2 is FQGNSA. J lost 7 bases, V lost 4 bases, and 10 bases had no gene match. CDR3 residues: CASSSGQGGLSQPQHF. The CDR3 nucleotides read TGTGCCAGCAGCTCAGGACAGGGGGGCCTTTCGCAGCCCCAGCATTTT.

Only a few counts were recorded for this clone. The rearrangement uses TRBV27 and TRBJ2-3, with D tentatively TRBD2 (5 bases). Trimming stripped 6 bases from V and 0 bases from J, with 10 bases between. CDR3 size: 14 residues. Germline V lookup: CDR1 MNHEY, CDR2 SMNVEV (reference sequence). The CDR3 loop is CASRSGTSTDTQYF. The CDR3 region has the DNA TGTGCCAGCAGGAGCGGAACCAGCACAGATACGCAGTATTTT.

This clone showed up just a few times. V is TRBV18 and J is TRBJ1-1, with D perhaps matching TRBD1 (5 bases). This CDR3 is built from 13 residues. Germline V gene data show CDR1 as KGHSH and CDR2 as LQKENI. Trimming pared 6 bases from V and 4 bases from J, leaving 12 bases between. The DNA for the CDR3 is TGTGCCAGCTCGATTTTTGACAGCACTGAAGCTTTCTTT. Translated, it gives CASSIFDSTEAFF.

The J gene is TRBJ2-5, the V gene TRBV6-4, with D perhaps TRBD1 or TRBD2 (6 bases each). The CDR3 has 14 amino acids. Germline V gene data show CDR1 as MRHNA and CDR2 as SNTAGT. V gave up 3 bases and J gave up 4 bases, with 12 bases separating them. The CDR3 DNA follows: TGTGCCAGCAGTGAACAGGGAGGAGGAGAGACCCAGTACTTC. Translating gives CASSEQGGGETQYF.

This CDR3 is CSARDLYGYTF. DNA for the CDR3: TGCAGTGCTAGAGATCTCTATGGCTACACCTTC. The chain has TRBV20-1 and TRBJ1-2, with no clear D. The V and J ends lost 0 bases and 4 bases respectively, with 3 bases between them. CDR3 length: 11 residues. Per germline, CDR1 DFQATT and CDR2 SNEGSKA (reference sequence).

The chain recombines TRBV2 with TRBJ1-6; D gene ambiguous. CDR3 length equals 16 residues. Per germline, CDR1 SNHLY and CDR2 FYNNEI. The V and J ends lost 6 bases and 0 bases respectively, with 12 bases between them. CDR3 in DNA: TGTGCCAGCAGCCCCACCGGGTTCTCCTATAATTCACCCCTCCACTTT. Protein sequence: CASSPTGFSYNSPLHF.

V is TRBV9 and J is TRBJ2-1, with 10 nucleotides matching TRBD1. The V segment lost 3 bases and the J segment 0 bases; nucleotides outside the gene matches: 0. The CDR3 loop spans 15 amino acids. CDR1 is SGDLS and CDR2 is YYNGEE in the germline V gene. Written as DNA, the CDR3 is TGTGCCAGCAGCGGACAGGGGGCCTCCTACAATGAGCAGTTCTTC. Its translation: CASSGQGASYNEQFF. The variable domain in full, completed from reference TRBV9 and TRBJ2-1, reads DSGVTQTPKHLITATGQRVTLRCSPRSGDLSVYWYQQSLDQGLQFLIQYYNGEERAKGNILERFSAQQFPDLHSELNLSSLELGDSALYFCASSGQGASYNEQFFGPGTRLTVL.

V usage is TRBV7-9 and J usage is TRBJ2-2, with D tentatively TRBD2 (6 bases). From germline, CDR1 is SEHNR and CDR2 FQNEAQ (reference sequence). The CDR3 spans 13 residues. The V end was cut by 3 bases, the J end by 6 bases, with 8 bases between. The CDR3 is CASSFTGAGELFF. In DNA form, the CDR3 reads TGTGCCAGCAGCTTCACGGGGGCCGGGGAGCTGTTTTTT.

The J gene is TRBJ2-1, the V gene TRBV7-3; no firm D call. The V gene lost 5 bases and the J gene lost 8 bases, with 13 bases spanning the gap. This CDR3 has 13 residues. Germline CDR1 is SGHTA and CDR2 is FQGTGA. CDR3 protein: CASSPGRVDEQFF. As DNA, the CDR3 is TGTGCCAGCAGCCCGGGCCGGGTGGATGAGCAGTTCTTC.

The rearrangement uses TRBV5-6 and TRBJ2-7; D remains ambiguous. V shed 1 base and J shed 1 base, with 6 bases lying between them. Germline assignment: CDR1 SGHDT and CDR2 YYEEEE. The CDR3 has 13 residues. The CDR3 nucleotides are TGTGCCAGCAGCTTGCCCGTATCCTACGAGCAGTACTTC. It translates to CASSLPVSYEQYF.

CDR3 coding DNA: TGTGCCAGCAGCTCCGGGGGGGCCCCACCCTATACCTACGAGCAGTACTTC. Encoded protein: CASSSGGAPPYTYEQYF. V and J are TRBV7-2 and TRBJ2-7; 8 bases match TRBD2. Germline values: CDR1 SGHTA, CDR2 FQGNSA. The junction had 13 bases not matched to a gene; V was cut back by 4 bases and J by 2 bases. CDR3 length equals 17 residues.

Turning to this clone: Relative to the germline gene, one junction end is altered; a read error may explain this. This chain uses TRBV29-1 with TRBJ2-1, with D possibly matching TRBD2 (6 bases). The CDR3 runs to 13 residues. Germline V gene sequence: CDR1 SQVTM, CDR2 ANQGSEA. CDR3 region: CSVEDPGRGRLVF. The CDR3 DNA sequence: TGCAGCGTTGAAGATCCTGGGCGGGGCCGTTTGGTCTTC.

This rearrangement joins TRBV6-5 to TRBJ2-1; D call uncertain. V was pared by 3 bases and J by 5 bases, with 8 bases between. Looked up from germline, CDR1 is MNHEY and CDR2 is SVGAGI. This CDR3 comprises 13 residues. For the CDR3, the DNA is TGTGCCAGCAGTTATAAGGCTAACAATGAGCAGTTCTTC. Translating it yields CASSYKANNEQFF.

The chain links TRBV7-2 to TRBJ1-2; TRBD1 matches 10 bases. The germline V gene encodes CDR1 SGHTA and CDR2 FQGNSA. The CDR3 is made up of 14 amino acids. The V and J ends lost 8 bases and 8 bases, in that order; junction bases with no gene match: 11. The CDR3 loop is CASGPGTGDRGYTF. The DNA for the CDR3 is TGTGCCAGCGGTCCAGGGACAGGGGACAGAGGCTACACCTTC.

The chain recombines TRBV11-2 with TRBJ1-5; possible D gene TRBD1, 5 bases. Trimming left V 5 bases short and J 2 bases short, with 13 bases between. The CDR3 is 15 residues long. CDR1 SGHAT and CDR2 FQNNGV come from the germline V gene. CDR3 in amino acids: CASSTDPQGNQPQHF. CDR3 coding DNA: TGTGCCAGCAGCACCGACCCACAGGGCAATCAGCCCCAGCATTTT.

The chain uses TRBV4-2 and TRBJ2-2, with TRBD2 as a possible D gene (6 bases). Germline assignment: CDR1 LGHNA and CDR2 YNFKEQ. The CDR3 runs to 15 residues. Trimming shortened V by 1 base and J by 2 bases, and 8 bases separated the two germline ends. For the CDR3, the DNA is TGTGCCAGCAGCCAAGCAGGACTAAACACCGGGGAGCTGTTTTTT. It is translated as CASSQAGLNTGELFF.

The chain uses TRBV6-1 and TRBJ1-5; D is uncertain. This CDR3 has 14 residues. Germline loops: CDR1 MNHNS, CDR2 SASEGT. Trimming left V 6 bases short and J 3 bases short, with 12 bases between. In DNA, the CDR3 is TGTGCCAGCAGCCTAGTACCTATCAATCAGCCCCAGCATTTT. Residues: CASSLVPINQPQHF.

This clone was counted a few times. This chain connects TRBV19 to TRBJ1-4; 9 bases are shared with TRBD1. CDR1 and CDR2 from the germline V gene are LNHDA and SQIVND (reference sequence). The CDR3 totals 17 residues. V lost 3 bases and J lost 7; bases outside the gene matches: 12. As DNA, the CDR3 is TGTGCCAGTAGTATCGACAGGGGGGAAGGGTTTTCTGAAAAACTGTTTTTT. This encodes CASSIDRGEGFSEKLFF.

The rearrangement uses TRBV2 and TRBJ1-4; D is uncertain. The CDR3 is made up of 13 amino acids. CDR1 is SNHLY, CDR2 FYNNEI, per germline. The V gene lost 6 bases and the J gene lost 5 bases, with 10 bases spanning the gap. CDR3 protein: CASSQMGNEKLFF. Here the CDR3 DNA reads TGTGCCAGCAGCCAAATGGGGAATGAAAAACTGTTTTTT.

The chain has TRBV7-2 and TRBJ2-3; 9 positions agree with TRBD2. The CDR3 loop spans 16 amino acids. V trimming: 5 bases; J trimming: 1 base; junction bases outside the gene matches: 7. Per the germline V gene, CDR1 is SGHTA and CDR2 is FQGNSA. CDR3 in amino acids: CASSLGLAFGTDTQYF. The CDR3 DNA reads TGTGCCAGCAGCCTGGGACTAGCATTTGGCACAGATACGCAGTATTTT.

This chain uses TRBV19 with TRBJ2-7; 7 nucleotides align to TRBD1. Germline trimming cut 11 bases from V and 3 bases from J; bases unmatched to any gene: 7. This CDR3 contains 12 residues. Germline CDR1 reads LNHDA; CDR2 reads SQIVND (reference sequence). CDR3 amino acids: CASRQGNYEQYF. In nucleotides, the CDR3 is TGTGCCTCCAGACAGGGTAACTACGAGCAGTACTTC.

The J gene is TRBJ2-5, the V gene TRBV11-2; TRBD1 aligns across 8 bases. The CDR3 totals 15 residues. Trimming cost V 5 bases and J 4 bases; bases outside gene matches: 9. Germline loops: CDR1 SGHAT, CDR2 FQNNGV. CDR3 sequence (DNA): TGTGCCAGCAGCGCCCTTCAGGGGGCTCTAGAGACCCAGTACTTC. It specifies CASSALQGALETQYF.

In DNA form, the CDR3 reads TGTGCCAGCTCACCAGAGCAGGGGCATGGGAATGAGCAGTTCTTC. It encodes CASSPEQGHGNEQFF. The chain is built from TRBV18 and TRBJ2-1, with a weak D call TRBD1 (6 bases). The CDR3 covers 15 residues. V was cut by 2 bases and J by 7 bases, with 15 bases left in between. Germline CDR1 and CDR2: KGHSH and LQKENI.

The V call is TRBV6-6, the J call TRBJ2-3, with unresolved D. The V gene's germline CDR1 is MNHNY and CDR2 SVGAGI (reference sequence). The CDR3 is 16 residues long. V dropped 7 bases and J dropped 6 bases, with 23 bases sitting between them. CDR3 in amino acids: CASIPRRGESSDTQYF. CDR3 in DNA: TGTGCCAGCATCCCCCGCCGTGGTGAATCTTCCGATACGCAGTATTTT.